The clone carrying this TCR beta chain showed up just a few times. Its antigen is as yet unknown. This specimen comes from a study of human T cells and chemical hapten exposure. Study-level background: The scalp of each patient received a weekly diphenylcyclopropenone dose for the full roughly 25-week study.

Time point of the sample: patch test 3, about 24 weeks after DPC sensitization. Treatment noted: therapeutic diphenylcyclopropenone sensitization with weekly scalp DPC. Every patch test was put on after a blood sample was taken. The CDR3 is 15 amino acids. CDR1 is SEHNR and CDR2 is FQNEAQ in the germline V gene (reference sequence). Trimming left V 5 bases short and J 0 bases short, with 10 bases between. Study-level findings and limits: Given that the donors had alopecia, their immune response may differ from that seen in healthy people.

TCRdb independently ran MiXCR on the RACE reads; one entry per CDR3 protein. The sample lists just over 95,000 distinct CDR3 sequences, roughly a quarter occurring once. The sample consisted of whole blood, taken in connection with sensitization to the hapten diphenylcyclopropenone (DPC). The source of this sequence is a man aged 35 to 55 with alopecia areata. Some clones in this sample may be carry-over from other donors' samples. The gene calls are TRBV7-9 and TRBJ1-4; no clear D gene. CDR3 sequence (DNA): TGTGCCAGCAGCATCTCCCGTACAACTAATGAAAAACTGTTTTTT. Its translation: CASSISRTTNEKLFF.